Presented here are 30 T cell receptor beta chains from one specimen sequenced in a study of T cells in Graves' hyperthyroidism and ophthalmopathy (dated by TCRdb to between 2018 and 2021). The library was prepared using multiplex PCR. Sequencing was carried out with an Illumina HiSeq 2000. TCR beta CDR3 regions were amplified from RNA transcripts. For the first round of RT-PCR on the TCR CDR3, the HTBI primer set was used together with the Qiagen OneStep RT-PCR kit. Clones were called with MiXCR by TCRdb after fastp trimmed the public reads at Q25, and only in-frame beta chains were retained. Every entry covers one CDR3 protein and lists the most common genes and DNA from its rows. In this sample the table shows approximately 700,000 distinct CDR3 sequences, nearly 45% of which occur a single time. The ten biggest clones cover about 7% of the sample. Sequenced: peripheral blood or thyroid tissue (not recorded which). The receptor source for this set is an adult man with Graves' disease, either hyperthyroidism or ophthalmopathy (not recorded which).

The table lists this clonotype with a few counts. The chain joins TRBV7-9 to TRBJ2-2, with D perhaps matching TRBD1 or TRBD2 (6 bases each). V lost 1 base, J lost 0 bases, and 9 bases lay in between. This CDR3 is built from 16 residues. Per the germline V gene, CDR1 is SEHNR and CDR2 is FQNEAQ (reference sequence). The CDR3 DNA is TGTGCCAGCAGCTTAGGCGGGACATCGAACACCGGGGAGCTGTTTTTT. Protein: CASSLGGTSNTGELFF. Full variable domain (missing parts from reference TRBV7-9 and TRBJ2-2): DTGVSQNPRHKITKRGQNVTFRCDPISEHNRLYWYRQTLGQGPEFLTYFQNEAQLEKSRLLSDRFSAERPKGSFSTLEIQRTEQGDSAMYLCASSLGGTSNTGELFFGEGSRLTVL.

This clonotype was seen repeatedly, ten times or more. The chain recombines TRBV7-8 with TRBJ2-6; TRBD2 aligns across 7 bases. CDR3 size: 18 residues. J lost 0 bases, V lost 1 base, and 6 bases had no gene match. The V gene's germline CDR1 is SGHVS and CDR2 FQNEAQ. CDR3 coding DNA: TGTGCCAGCAGCTTAGGGCTAGCGGCGTCCTCTGGGGCCAACGTCCTGACTTTC. Translation gives CASSLGLAASSGANVLTF. Complete variable domain (other parts from reference TRBV7-8 and TRBJ2-6): GAGVSQSPRYKVAKRGQDVALRCDPISGHVSLFWYQQALGQGPEFLTYFQNEAQLDKSGLPSDRFFAERPEGSVSTLKIQRTQQEDSAVYLCASSLGLAASSGANVLTFGAGSRLTVL.

A word on this clonotype: The junction differs from germline at one of its ends, possibly a read error. This rearrangement joins TRBV15 to TRBJ2-5; D possibly uses TRBD1 or TRBD2 (6 bases each). Germline CDR1 and CDR2: LNHNV and YYDKDF (reference sequence). This CDR3 is built from 15 residues. The CDR3: CATSRGGATQETRYF. The CDR3 DNA follows: TGTGCCACCAGCAGAGGGGGGGCTACGCAAGAGACCCGGTACTTC.

About this clonotype: The junction and the germline gene differ at one end; a read error may be behind it. J is TRBJ1-4 and V is TRBV7-3; D remains unclear. From germline, CDR1 is SGHTA and CDR2 FQGTGA. CDR3 length: 14 residues. CDR3 nucleotides: TGCGCCAGCAGCCAAGATCGGCGGCATGAAAAACTGCTTTTT. This gives the protein CASSQDRRHEKLLF.

The chain couples TRBV4-1 to TRBJ1-2; perhaps TRBD1 as D (5 bases). Germline CDR1 reads MGHRA; CDR2 reads YSYEKL. The CDR3 runs 13 residues. V lost 1 base and J lost 4, with 7 bases in between. The CDR3 sequence: CASSQVTGYGYTF. The CDR3 bases are TGCGCCAGCAGCCAAGTTACAGGCTATGGCTACACCTTC.

The sample holds many counts of this clonotype. The V gene is TRBV29-1, the J gene TRBJ2-7, with D hard to call. This CDR3 has 15 amino acids. V gave up 4 bases and J gave up 0 bases, with 16 bases separating them. CDR1 and CDR2 from the germline V gene are SQVTM and ANQGSEA. The CDR3 sequence: CSVVLPEANSYEQYF. The CDR3 DNA follows: TGCAGCGTTGTCCTTCCCGAAGCCAACTCCTACGAGCAGTACTTC.

This clonotype was seen ten or more times. V is TRBV29-1 and J is TRBJ2-5, with D possibly being TRBD1 or TRBD2 (6 bases each). V was shortened by 6 bases and J by 4 bases, with 12 bases between the two germline ends. The CDR3 is made up of 12 amino acids. The germline V gene encodes CDR1 SQVTM and CDR2 ANQGSEA. The CDR3, as DNA: TGCAGCGTAACCCGGGGGCGAGAGACCCAGTACTTC. Translating gives CSVTRGRETQYF.

This rearrangement joins TRBV10-3 to TRBJ1-1, with 7 nucleotides matching TRBD1. The CDR3 is made up of 13 amino acids. Per germline, CDR1 ENHRY and CDR2 SYGVKD. V dropped 5 bases and J dropped 11; count of bases not matched to a gene: 11. This CDR3 is CAISQHRGSVAFF. The CDR3 bases are TGTGCCATCAGTCAACACAGGGGTTCGGTGGCTTTCTTT.

A word on this clonotype: One end of the junction is discordant with germline, which a read error may explain. The chain is built from TRBV7-3 and TRBJ1-6, with 10 bases that match TRBD1. The CDR3 extends over 15 amino acids. Germline V CDR1 and CDR2: SGHTA, FQGTGA. The CDR3 region is CVSSLSGTGDSPLHF. The DNA of the CDR3 is TGTGTCAGCAGCCTATCTGGGACAGGGGACTCACCCCTCCACTTT. Full variable domain (rest looked up from reference TRBV7-3 and TRBJ1-6): GAGVSQTPSNKVTEKGKYVELRCDPISGHTALYWYRQSLGQGPEFLIYFQGTGAADDSGLPNDRFFAVRPEGSVSTLKIQRTERGDSAVYLCVSSLSGTGDSPLHFGNGTRLTVT.

There are many counts of this clonotype. The chain is built from TRBV10-3 and TRBJ2-7; 13 bases map to TRBD2. The J segment lost 2 bases and the V segment lost 2 bases, leaving 0 bases of the junction unmatched. CDR1 ENHRY and CDR2 SYGVKD come from the germline V gene. The CDR3 runs to 15 residues. The CDR3 loop reads CAISEGTSGAYEQYF. CDR3 sequence (DNA): TGTGCCATCAGTGAGGGGACTAGCGGGGCCTACGAGCAGTACTTC.

The chain carries TRBV5-1 and TRBJ1-1, with TRBD1 as a possible D gene (5 bases). Germline CDR1 is SGHRS and CDR2 is YFSETQ. Trimming took 4 bases from V and 3 from J, leaving 10 bases between them. The CDR3 is 13 amino acids. This CDR3 is CASSPGRDTEAFF. CDR3 sequence (DNA): TGCGCCAGCAGCCCCGGCAGGGACACTGAAGCTTTCTTT.

This clonotype was observed a few times. J is TRBJ1-6 and V is TRBV19; 8 bases align to TRBD1. This CDR3 is 20 amino acids long. Trimming removed 3 bases from V and 0 bases from J; junction bases left unmatched: 13. The V gene's germline CDR1 is LNHDA and CDR2 SQIVND (reference sequence). The CDR3 loop reads CASSMRIRQGASSYNSPLHF. CDR3 bases: TGTGCCAGTAGTATGCGAATACGGCAGGGGGCGAGCTCCTATAATTCACCCCTCCACTTT.

The table lists this clonotype with many counts. This sequence joins TRBV7-9 and TRBJ1-1; 8 nucleotides agree with TRBD1. Unmatched junction bases numbered 10, after V lost 6 bases and J lost 1 base. This CDR3 comprises 16 residues. Germline V gene lookup returns CDR1 SEHNR and CDR2 FQNEAQ (reference sequence). CDR3 sequence: CASSPFPGQANTEAFF. The CDR3 bases are TGTGCCAGCAGTCCATTCCCGGGACAGGCGAACACTGAAGCTTTCTTT.

The sample holds many counts of this clonotype. This chain connects TRBV20-1 to TRBJ1-6; D remains ambiguous. V lost 0 bases, J lost 0 bases, and 3 bases lay in between. Per the germline V gene, CDR1 is DFQATT and CDR2 is SNEGSKA (reference sequence). CDR3 size: 14 residues. This CDR3 is CSARDSSYNSPLHF. The CDR3 coding sequence is TGCAGTGCTAGAGACAGCTCCTATAATTCACCCCTCCACTTT.

The rearrangement joins TRBV29-1 to TRBJ1-2; D is perhaps TRBD1 (6 bases). Germline assignment: CDR1 SQVTM and CDR2 ANQGSEA. V dropped 0 bases and J dropped 8 bases, with 7 bases sitting between them. This CDR3 has 11 amino acids. CDR3 DNA sequence: TGCAGCGTTGAAGAGACAGGAGGCTACACCTTC. Its translation is CSVEETGGYTF.

The rearrangement uses TRBV7-8 and TRBJ1-1, with D uncertain. This CDR3 has 15 amino acids. Trimming took 1 base from V and 5 from J, leaving 14 bases between them. Per the germline V gene, CDR1 is SGHVS and CDR2 is FQNEAQ. As DNA, the CDR3 is TGTGCCAGCAGCTTAGTGGCAGGTCTGAGGACTGAAGCTTTCTTT. It specifies CASSLVAGLRTEAFF. The full variable domain, completed using reference TRBV7-8 and TRBJ1-1, is GAGVSQSPRYKVAKRGQDVALRCDPISGHVSLFWYQQALGQGPEFLTYFQNEAQLDKSGLPSDRFFAERPEGSVSTLKIQRTQQEDSAVYLCASSLVAGLRTEAFFGQGTRLTVV.

The chain is built from TRBV6-6 and TRBJ1-6; 7 bases fit TRBD1. The junction had 10 bases not matched to a gene; V was cut back by 5 bases and J by 9 bases. Germline V gives CDR1 MNHNY, CDR2 SVGAGI (reference sequence). This CDR3 spans 15 amino acids. CDR3 DNA sequence: TGTGCCAGCAGTGAAAGGGGACAGCGTAGTTCACCCCTCCACTTT. Amino acid sequence: CASSERGQRSSPLHF.

V is TRBV29-1 and J is TRBJ1-3; D is undetermined. This CDR3 is built from 12 residues. Per the germline V gene, CDR1 is SQVTM and CDR2 is ANQGSEA. The CDR3 is CRDEGFGNTIYF. For the CDR3, the DNA is TGCAGAGATGAGGGATTCGGAAACACCATATATTTT.

In this sample, this clonotype turned up a few times. The chain combines TRBV5-1 with TRBJ1-1, with D unresolved. This CDR3 comprises 14 residues. The germline CDR1 and CDR2 sequences are SGHRS and YFSETQ. V dropped 2 bases and J dropped 2 bases, with 10 bases sitting between them. The CDR3 bases are TGCGCCAGCAGCTTCAGGCGAATAAACACTGAAGCTTTCTTT. Protein product: CASSFRRINTEAFF.

This clonotype was seen more than once but under ten times. J is TRBJ2-5 and V is TRBV7-3; D uncertain. Trimming shortened V by 0 bases and J by 12 bases, and 14 bases separated the two germline ends. This CDR3 has 13 amino acids. In germline, CDR1 is SGHTA, CDR2 FQGTGA. The CDR3 nucleotides read TGTGCCAGCAGCTTAACTAGAAAGGACCCGGAGTACTTC. It codes for CASSLTRKDPEYF.

The chain has TRBV7-8 and TRBJ2-5; D might be TRBD1 or TRBD2, each matching 6 bases. Germline values: CDR1 SGHVS, CDR2 FQNEAQ. This CDR3 has 16 amino acids. Trimming removed 5 bases from V and 4 bases from J, with 20 bases in between. CDR3 loop: CASSLTGGRRGETQYF. The CDR3 DNA reads as TGTGCCAGCAGCCTGACAGGAGGGCGACGGGGAGAGACCCAGTACTTC.

The table lists this clonotype with a few counts. CDR3 loop: CASSRGVGGSGNTIYF. The CDR3 DNA follows: TGTGCCAGCAGCAGAGGGGTGGGGGGTTCTGGAAACACCATATATTTT. The rearrangement uses TRBV9 and TRBJ1-3; D is perhaps TRBD1 (5 bases). The CDR3 is 16 residues long. Trimming pared 4 bases from V and 1 base from J, leaving 15 bases between. Germline CDR1 SGDLS, CDR2 YYNGEE.

Here the CDR3 DNA reads TGCAGCGTTGATCGGGGGTCCTCCTACGAGCAGTACTTC. Translated, it gives CSVDRGSSYEQYF. J is TRBJ2-7 and V is TRBV29-1; D is perhaps TRBD2 (6 bases). CDR1 is SQVTM, CDR2 ANQGSEA, per germline. The V end lost 3 bases, the J end lost 0 bases, and 9 bases lay between the germline ends. This CDR3 contains 13 residues.

Only a few counts were recorded for this clonotype. The CDR3, as DNA: TGCAGTGCTAGAGACTCACGGGACACCCGAAACTATGGCTACACCTTC. Encoded protein: CSARDSRDTRNYGYTF. V usage is TRBV20-1 and J usage is TRBJ1-2; perhaps TRBD1 as D (6 bases). V shed 0 bases and J shed 2 bases, with 16 bases lying between them. Germline V gene data show CDR1 as DFQATT and CDR2 as SNEGSKA (reference sequence). This CDR3 has 16 amino acids.

This clonotype was found many times. The chain has TRBV29-1 and TRBJ1-2; TRBD1 matches at 7 bases. This CDR3 has 11 residues. V lost 7 bases, J lost 8 bases, and 7 bases stayed unmatched. Germline CDR1 reads SQVTM; CDR2 reads ANQGSEA. The DNA for the CDR3 is TGCAGCGGCAGAACAGGGGTGGGCTACACCTTC. As protein: CSGRTGVGYTF.

The DNA for the CDR3 is TGTGCCATCAGTGGACAGGAGTATAATTCACCCCTCCACTTT. Translated: CAISGQEYNSPLHF. The rearrangement links TRBV10-3 to TRBJ1-6; D is perhaps TRBD1 (6 bases). Per the germline V gene, CDR1 is ENHRY and CDR2 is SYGVKD. V was shortened by 4 bases and J by 4 bases, with 8 bases between the two germline ends. This CDR3 spans 14 amino acids.

This chain links TRBV29-1 with TRBJ1-5; the D gene is possibly TRBD1 (5 bases). V was shortened by 1 base and J by 7 bases, with 17 bases between the two germline ends. There are 15 residues in the CDR3. Germline V CDR1 and CDR2: SQVTM, ANQGSEA. The CDR3 sequence: CSVEGTGEGQQPQHF. DNA for the CDR3: TGCAGCGTTGAAGGCACAGGCGAGGGCCAACAGCCCCAGCATTTT.

This clonotype came up a few times. The chain combines TRBV20-1 with TRBJ1-4; no clear D gene. The CDR3 is made up of 14 amino acids. V was cut by 4 bases and J by 6 bases, with 15 bases left in between. Germline V gene lookup returns CDR1 DFQATT and CDR2 SNEGSKA (reference sequence). CDR3 amino acids: CSAMDWASDEKLFF. The CDR3 DNA reads TGCAGTGCTATGGACTGGGCTTCCGATGAAAAACTGTTTTTT.

V is TRBV29-1 and J is TRBJ1-6, with no clear D. Trimming shortened V by 6 bases and J by 5 bases, and 17 bases separated the two germline ends. The CDR3 loop spans 15 amino acids. CDR1 SQVTM and CDR2 ANQGSEA come from the germline V gene. Here the CDR3 DNA reads TGCAGCGTCCAAACCTTGGGTTCCCATAATTCACCCCTCCACTTT. The encoded protein is CSVQTLGSHNSPLHF.

This clonotype was counted at least ten times. V gene TRBV7-2 combines with J gene TRBJ1-3, with 7 nucleotides matching TRBD1. Per germline, CDR1 SGHTA and CDR2 FQGNSA. Germline trimming cut 5 bases from V and 3 bases from J; bases unmatched to any gene: 7. This CDR3 spans 15 amino acids. The CDR3 DNA follows: TGTGCCAGCAGCCCAATCACAGGGGTTGGAAACACCATATATTTT. Protein product: CASSPITGVGNTIYF. Based on the CDR3 plus reference TRBV7-2 and TRBJ1-3, the full variable domain is GAGVSQSPSNKVTEKGKDVELRCDPISGHTALYWYRQSLGQGLEFLIYFQGNSAPDKSGLPSDRFSAERTGGSVSTLTIQRTQQEDSAVYLCASSPITGVGNTIYFGEGSWLTVV.